This TCR beta chain was captured by sequencing in a study of shared clonotypes between healthy human individuals. Study conclusions and caveats: Represented genetic and exposure-history diversity was restricted by having few donors.

With regard to this clone: Its antigen is not known.

It was across several immunoSEQ plates that each subset's genomic DNA was evenly split. Some clones are missing from TCRdb's copy, which holds only in-frame ones; the method was immunoSEQ multiplex PCR. The sample lists hundreds of thousands of clones; roughly 95% were seen once. Trimming took 1 base from V and 7 from J, leaving 10 bases between them. The CDR3 is made up of 14 amino acids. Per germline, CDR1 LNHDA and CDR2 SQIVND (reference sequence). Terminally differentiated effector memory CD45RA+ cells were excluded from the naive CD8 cells, which were CD45RO-negative and positively selected for CCR7. There were only Caucasian adults among the donors, and all lived in Nashville, Tennessee.

The clonotype comes from a woman aged 25-40 years in good health. V gene TRBV19 combines with J gene TRBJ2-2, with D uncertain. The sample taken for sequencing was naive CD8+ T cells sorted from blood. The DNA of the CDR3 is TGTGCCAGTAGTATAGGTACACTATTCGGGGAGCTGTTTTTT. Its protein is CASSIGTLFGELFF.